This T cell receptor beta chain derives from a study of technical replicates of blood from several donors. This CDR3 is built from 13 residues. The V and J ends lost 4 bases and 3 bases respectively, with 9 bases between them. CDR1 and CDR2 from the germline V gene are ENHRY and SYGVKD. Profiling relied on immunoSEQ multiplex PCR, and the TCRdb table lists in-frame clones only, not all of them. The table includes over 85,000 clones, 90% to 96% detected once. The receptor comes from a human donor in good health. Material for sequencing was T cells isolated from PBMCs. V gene TRBV10-3 combines with J gene TRBJ1-1, with TRBD1 as a possible D gene (5 bases). The CDR3 sequence is CAISVQGYTEAFF. CDR3 DNA: TGTGCCATCAGTGTTCAGGGTTACACTGAAGCTTTCTTT.